This T cell receptor (beta chain) was identified in a study of post-analysis software for immune sequencing data. Study at large: There were relapsing-remitting, secondary progressive and progressive-relapsing multiple sclerosis among the disease courses included. Notes on the study in general: Strong co-clustering by F measure was seen for same-batch samples.

Every TCR beta cDNA library bore unique molecular identifiers. TCRdb processed the PCR reads anew with MiXCR; each CDR3 protein has one entry. The data contain approximately 730,000 distinct CDR3 sequences, roughly 30% of them singletons. This clonotype has just a few counts. Its antigen is not identified. The TCR comes from a girl aged 10 to 17 with multiple sclerosis. The sample comprised blood.

CDR3 nucleotide sequence: TGTGCCAGCAGCTTAGGCGATGGGGAGGGCCTATATACGCAGTATTTT. Translating it yields CASSLGDGEGLYTQYF. V and J are TRBV7-8 and TRBJ2-3; 7 bases align to TRBD2. Germline loops: CDR1 SGHVS, CDR2 FQNEAQ. The CDR3 is made up of 16 amino acids. Germline trimming cut 1 base from V and 7 bases from J; bases unmatched to any gene: 11.